The rows below give T cell receptor beta chains drawn from one sample of a study of blood T cell repertoires in COVID-19. This table comes from immunoSEQ multiplex PCR, and its TCRdb copy is limited to in-frame clones, with some not included. The table includes approximately 75,000 clones, around nine tenths detected once. Sequenced input: peripheral blood. Receptor source: an older man with COVID-19, enrolled during active disease. Both conserved end residues are part of each CDR3. A D gene is named only where the DNA matches it firmly. The size of a clone is reported for some rows only, either as once, few or many, or as a class for expanded clones.

V gene	clone size	CDR3 length	D gene	J gene	CDR3 protein	CDR3 DNA
TRBV7-8	NA	13	TRBD1	TRBJ1-2	CASSLRTGLDYTF	TGTGCCAGCAGCCTGAGGACAGGGTTAGATTACACCTTC
TRBV7-2	NA	18	TRBD2	TRBJ2-5	CASSLGIAGGQVLETQYF	TGTGCCAGCAGCTTAGGGATAGCGGGGGGGCAGGTCTTAGAGACCCAGTACTTC
TRBV15	NA	14	NA	TRBJ1-2	CATSRGRVGYGYTF	TGTGCCACCAGCAGAGGCAGGGTGGGGTATGGCTACACCTTC
TRBV5-6	NA	16	NA	TRBJ1-5	CASSRGFSGGNQPQHF	TGTGCCAGCAGCCGGGGGTTCTCAGGAGGCAATCAGCCCCAGCATTTT
TRBV18	once	15	NA	TRBJ1-1	CASSRGRVGNTEAFF	TGTGCCAGCTCACGGGGGAGGGTGGGAAACACTGAAGCTTTCTTT
TRBV9	NA	15	NA	TRBJ1-1	CASSTQGLGNTEAFF	TGTGCCAGCAGCACACAGGGCCTGGGGAACACTGAAGCTTTCTTT
TRBV10-3	once	14	TRBD1	TRBJ1-1	CAISPDRAYTEAFF	TGTGCCATCAGTCCCGACAGGGCTTACACTGAAGCTTTCTTT
TRBV7-9	few	15	TRBD2	TRBJ2-7	CASSSLAGGTYEQYF	TGTGCCAGCAGCAGCCTCGCGGGGGGAACCTACGAGCAGTACTTC
TRBV5-1	NA	16	TRBD1	TRBJ1-3	CASSPGTGWSGNTIYF	TGCGCCAGCAGCCCCGGGACAGGGTGGTCTGGAAACACCATATATTTT
TRBV2	once	13	NA	TRBJ1-6	CASPLTGDSPLHF	TGTGCCAGCCCACTGACGGGGGATTCACCCCTCCACTTT
TRBV2	NA	14	NA	TRBJ2-3	CASSEIASSDTQYF	TGTGCCAGCAGTGAAATCGCTAGCTCAGATACGCAGTATTTT
TRBV2	NA	14	TRBD2	TRBJ2-3	CASRLAPSTDTQYF	TGTGCCAGCAGACTAGCGCCTAGCACAGATACGCAGTATTTT
TRBV28	NA	13	NA	TRBJ1-4	CASRRADNEKLFF	TGTGCCAGCAGACGCGCCGATAATGAAAAACTGTTTTTT
TRBV6-6	NA	15	TRBD2	TRBJ2-2	CASTPGRGGTGELFF	TGTGCCAGCACCCCGGGACGCGGGGGTACCGGGGAGCTGTTTTTT
TRBV18	NA	15	NA	TRBJ1-2	CASSPRTIASSGYTF	TGTGCCAGCTCACCAAGGACAATTGCTTCGTCTGGCTACACCTTC
TRBV9	NA	16	TRBD1	TRBJ2-6	CASSTDRGAGANVLTF	TGTGCCAGCAGCACCGACAGGGGAGCTGGGGCCAACGTCCTGACTTTC
TRBV15	NA	19	TRBD2	TRBJ2-3	CATSREGLAGGTSTDTQYF	TGTGCCACCAGCAGAGAAGGTCTAGCGGGGGGAACTAGCACAGATACGCAGTATTTT
TRBV27	NA	13	NA	TRBJ1-2	CASSYLPGYGYTF	TGTGCCAGCAGCTATCTTCCGGGTTATGGCTACACCTTC
TRBV4-3	few	14	NA	TRBJ1-4	CASSQDQGLTRVFF	TGCGCCAGCAGCCAAGATCAGGGGCTGACAAGAGTGTTTTTT
TRBV6-1	once	16	TRBD1	TRBJ2-7	CASSEGGTGEGYEQYF	TGTGCCAGCAGTGAAGGGGGGACAGGGGAAGGCTACGAGCAGTACTTC
TRBV29-1	NA	14	TRBD1	TRBJ1-2	CSVEGSGGNYGYTF	TGCAGCGTTGAAGGGTCAGGGGGTAACTATGGCTACACCTTC
TRBV7-8	once	13	TRBD1	TRBJ2-1	CASSRGGRAEQFF	TGTGCCAGCAGCCGAGGGGGCAGGGCTGAGCAGTTCTTC
TRBV24-1	NA	15	TRBD1	TRBJ1-2	CATSDPGQGAYGYTF	TGTGCCACCAGTGACCCGGGACAGGGGGCGTACGGCTACACCTTC
TRBV4-3	NA	15	NA	TRBJ1-1	CASSPSGPRGTEAFF	TGCGCCAGCAGCCCAAGCGGACCCCGGGGAACTGAAGCTTTCTTT
TRBV5-1	NA	15	TRBD1	TRBJ2-5	CASSGPDRGQETQYF	TGCGCCAGCAGCGGCCCGGACAGGGGGCAAGAGACCCAGTACTTC
TRBV5-1	NA	15	NA	TRBJ1-1	CASSLVSGQLTEAFF	TGCGCCAGCAGCTTGGTTTCCGGACAGCTCACTGAAGCTTTCTTT
TRBV6-5	NA	15	NA	TRBJ1-3	CASSLLGARGNTIYF	TGTGCCAGCAGCTTGTTGGGGGCAAGGGGAAACACCATATATTTT
TRBV7-9	NA	13	NA	TRBJ1-1	CASSLREGAGTFF	TGTGCCAGCAGCTTACGGGAAGGGGCGGGGACTTTCTTT
TRBV5-4	NA	15	NA	TRBJ2-1	CASSPGGRGGNEQFF	TGTGCCAGCAGCCCGGGGGGAAGGGGGGGCAATGAGCAGTTCTTC
TRBV20-1	NA	11	NA	TRBJ2-1	CSAGGGNEQFF	TGCAGTGCAGGGGGGGGCAATGAGCAGTTCTTC